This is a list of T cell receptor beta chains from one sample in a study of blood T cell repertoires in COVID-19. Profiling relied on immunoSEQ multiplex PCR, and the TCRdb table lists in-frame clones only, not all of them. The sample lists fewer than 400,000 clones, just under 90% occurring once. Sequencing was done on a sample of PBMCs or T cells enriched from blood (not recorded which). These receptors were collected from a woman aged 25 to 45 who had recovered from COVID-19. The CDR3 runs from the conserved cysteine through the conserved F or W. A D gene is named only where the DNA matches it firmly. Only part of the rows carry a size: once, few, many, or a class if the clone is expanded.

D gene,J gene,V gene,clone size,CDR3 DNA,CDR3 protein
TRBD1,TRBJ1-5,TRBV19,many,TGTGCCAGCGGGACAGGGGGTCAGCCCCAGCATTTT,CASGTGGQPQHF
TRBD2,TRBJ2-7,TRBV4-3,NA,TGCGCCAGCAGCCAGGATCCGGGACTAGCCTACGAGCAGTACTTC,CASSQDPGLAYEQYF
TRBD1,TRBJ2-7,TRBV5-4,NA,TGTGCCAGCAGCTCTCCGGGACAGGGCTCCTACGAGCAGTACTTC,CASSSPGQGSYEQYF
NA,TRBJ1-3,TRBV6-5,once,TGTGCCAGCAGCGTACAGGGTAGGGACGGAAACACCATATATTTT,CASSVQGRDGNTIYF
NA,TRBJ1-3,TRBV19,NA,TGTGCCTCCAACCCCACACAGGGCCCTGGAAACACCATATATTTT,CASNPTQGPGNTIYF
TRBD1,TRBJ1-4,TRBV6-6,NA,TGTGCCAGCAGCCCCCGGGACAGGAGTAATGAAAAACTGTTTTTT,CASSPRDRSNEKLFF
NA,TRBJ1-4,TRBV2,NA,TGTGCCAGCAAACCGGGACACCTTAATGAAAAACTGTTTTTT,CASKPGHLNEKLFF
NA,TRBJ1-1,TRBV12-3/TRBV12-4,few,TGTGCCAGCAGTTTAAACCGCGCTGAAGCTTTCTTT,CASSLNRAEAFF
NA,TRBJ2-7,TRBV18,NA,TGTGCCAGCTCACAGTCGCAGAGGGTCCACGAGCAGTACTTC,CASSQSQRVHEQYF
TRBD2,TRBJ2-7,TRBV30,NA,TGTGCCTGGAGTGTTCTGACTAGCGGACCCTTCTACGAGCAGTACTTC,CAWSVLTSGPFYEQYF
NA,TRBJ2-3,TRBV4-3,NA,TGCGCCAGCAGCCAAGCTAGGACACGTAGCACAGATACGCAGTATTTT,CASSQARTRSTDTQYF
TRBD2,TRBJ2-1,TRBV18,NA,TGTGCCAGCTCACCACCGGCTAGCGGGTACAATGAGCAGTTCTTC,CASSPPASGYNEQFF
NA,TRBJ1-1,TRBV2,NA,TGTGCCAGCAGTGAGCGAGGGCGCCCAGTTCACACTGAAGCTTTCTTT,CASSERGRPVHTEAFF
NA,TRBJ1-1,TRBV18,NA,TGTGCCAGCTCACCACAGGGAGGAGCCTCTGAAGCTTTCTTT,CASSPQGGASEAFF
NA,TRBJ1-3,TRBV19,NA,TGTGCCAGTGGGTCGACAGGTACCTCTGGAAACACCATATATTTT,CASGSTGTSGNTIYF
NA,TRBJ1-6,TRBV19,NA,TGTGCCAGTAGTATAGTATCTTCACCCCTCCACTTT,CASSIVSSPLHF
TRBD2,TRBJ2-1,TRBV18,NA,TGTGCCAGCTCACCCCGAATAGCGGGGAGAGGGATCAATGAGCAGTTCTTC,CASSPRIAGRGINEQFF
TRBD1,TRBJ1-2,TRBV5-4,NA,TGTGCCAGCAGCTCGGGACAGCTTAACTATGGCTACACCTTC,CASSSGQLNYGYTF
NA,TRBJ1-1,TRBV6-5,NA,TGTGCCAGCAATCGACAGCTGAACACTGAAGCTTTCTTT,CASNRQLNTEAFF
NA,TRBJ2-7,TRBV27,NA,TGTGCCAGCAGTTTATCGATAGGAGCCACGGTCCTCTACGAGCAGTACTTC,CASSLSIGATVLYEQYF
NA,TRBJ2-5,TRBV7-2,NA,TGTGCCAGCAGCTGGGGGGGGGCGAAGACCCAGTACTTC,CASSWGGAKTQYF
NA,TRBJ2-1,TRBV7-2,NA,TGTGCCAGCAGCGAAGACACCAGTCGTTTGGTGAATGAGCAGTTCTTC,CASSEDTSRLVNEQFF